The clone carrying this T cell receptor (beta chain) turned up a few times. What it recognizes is unknown. This sample is part of a study of beta chain features in type 1 diabetes. The germline CDR1 and CDR2 sequences are SNHLY and FYNNEI. The CDR3 has 14 amino acids. V lost 6 bases and J lost 3, with 14 bases in between. cDNA synthesis used the whole RNA isolate, giving expressed TCRB sequences. Only in-frame clones appear in the TCRdb table, and some are missing; sequencing was by immunoSEQ multiplex PCR. The table lists 600,000 or so clones, over 13% of them singletons. Overall study results and limits: TCRB CDR3s from Type 1 diabetes patients were moderately but significantly shorter in all four CD4+ subsets. A cDNA-based sequencing approach could over-represent cells with high TCR expression. Patients showed naive, central memory and Treg TCRB repertoires that appeared more similar than those of healthy donors.

The chain combines TRBV2 with TRBJ1-1; the D gene is possibly TRBD1 (6 bases). Sequenced: naive CD4+ T cells from blood. This clonotype was sampled from a man younger than 30 with type 1 diabetes. The DNA of the CDR3 is TGTGCCAGCAGAGGGGGTCTCTCGGACACTGAAGCTTTCTTT. Residues: CASRGGLSDTEAFF. The full variable domain, its missing parts supplied by reference TRBV2 and TRBJ1-1, is EPEVTQTPSHQVTQMGQEVILRCVPISNHLYFYWYRQILGQKVEFLVSFYNNEISEKSEIFDDQFSVERPDGSNFTLKIRSTKLEDSAMYFCASRGGLSDTEAFFGQGTRLTVV.